A selection of T cell receptor beta chains follows, all from one sample in a study of CXCR3-negative and CXCR3-positive naive CD8 T cells. One entry per CDR3 protein, without DNA, is what TCRdb gives after re-calling the 5' RACE reads. The sample includes roughly 71,000 distinct CDR3 sequences. Sequencing input: naive CXCR3- CD8+ T cells from blood. The receptor set was obtained from a human donor in good health. Some clones in this sample may be carry-over from other donors' samples. Each CDR3 is given with its conserved first and last residue. Some rows mark clone size as missing; the rest say once, few, many or name a class of expanded clone.

j_gene: TRBJ2-1; v_gene: TRBV7-9; abundance: .; CDR3aa: CAGSFRDRAYNEQFF
j_gene: TRBJ2-2; v_gene: TRBV7-3; abundance: .; CDR3aa: CASSLTGQGYANTGELFF
j_gene: TRBJ2-7; v_gene: TRBV14; abundance: .; CDR3aa: CASSQGDSYEQYF
j_gene: TRBJ2-5; v_gene: TRBV29-1; abundance: .; CDR3aa: CSVPRVSGPSQETQYF
j_gene: TRBJ1-2; v_gene: TRBV12-3/TRBV12-4; abundance: .; CDR3aa: CASSRDRATGYTF
j_gene: TRBJ2-7; v_gene: TRBV11-2; abundance: .; CDR3aa: CASRPRIRDRFYEQYF
j_gene: TRBJ2-2; v_gene: TRBV11-3; abundance: .; CDR3aa: CASSVTSGGTGELFF
j_gene: TRBJ1-2; v_gene: TRBV7-3; abundance: .; CDR3aa: CASSLNVNSPDGYTF
j_gene: TRBJ2-3; v_gene: TRBV10-3; abundance: .; CDR3aa: CAISESISAGGRDTQYF
j_gene: TRBJ1-2; v_gene: TRBV12-3/TRBV12-4; abundance: .; CDR3aa: CASSLGTVYGYTF
j_gene: TRBJ2-1; v_gene: TRBV5-1; abundance: .; CDR3aa: CASSYFSYNEQFF
j_gene: TRBJ2-1; v_gene: TRBV11-1; abundance: .; CDR3aa: CASSPDRAYNEQFF
j_gene: TRBJ1-1; v_gene: TRBV29-1; abundance: .; CDR3aa: CSVEENGPEAFF
j_gene: TRBJ2-7; v_gene: TRBV3-1; abundance: .; CDR3aa: CASSQGLGYEQYF
j_gene: TRBJ2-2; v_gene: TRBV9; abundance: .; CDR3aa: CASTLGLANTGELFF
j_gene: TRBJ2-5; v_gene: TRBV15; abundance: .; CDR3aa: CATSRGALGVQETQYF
j_gene: TRBJ2-4; v_gene: TRBV27; abundance: .; CDR3aa: CASSLRGGVAKNIQYF
j_gene: TRBJ1-6; v_gene: TRBV18; abundance: .; CDR3aa: CASSPRDTAYNSPLHF
j_gene: TRBJ2-2; v_gene: TRBV19; abundance: .; CDR3aa: CASSLTPLAGVGAGELFF
j_gene: TRBJ2-7; v_gene: TRBV12-3/TRBV12-4; abundance: .; CDR3aa: CASSLLGGSYEQYF
j_gene: TRBJ2-7; v_gene: TRBV27; abundance: .; CDR3aa: CASSSTGDYEQYF
j_gene: TRBJ1-5; v_gene: TRBV9; abundance: .; CDR3aa: CASSPGNSNQPQHF
j_gene: TRBJ1-2; v_gene: TRBV29-1; abundance: .; CDR3aa: CSVGAPDSGNGYTF
j_gene: TRBJ2-1; v_gene: TRBV7-9; abundance: .; CDR3aa: CASSLMGASPYNEQFF
j_gene: TRBJ2-7; v_gene: TRBV4-3; abundance: .; CDR3aa: CASSQEWVASGTFSYEQYF
j_gene: TRBJ2-1; v_gene: TRBV27; abundance: .; CDR3aa: CASSSSMTYNEQFF
j_gene: TRBJ2-5; v_gene: TRBV12-3/TRBV12-4; abundance: .; CDR3aa: CASSLFLSGRAQETQYF
j_gene: TRBJ2-7; v_gene: TRBV5-5; abundance: .; CDR3aa: CASSLGLAGLEQYF
j_gene: TRBJ2-1; v_gene: TRBV9; abundance: .; CDR3aa: CASSPRVAGDEQFF
j_gene: TRBJ2-7; v_gene: TRBV29-1; abundance: .; CDR3aa: CSVEGASGDYEQYF
j_gene: TRBJ2-1; v_gene: TRBV5-1; abundance: .; CDR3aa: CASSLERETDNEQFF
j_gene: TRBJ2-7; v_gene: TRBV5-4; abundance: .; CDR3aa: CASSEYSGPHYEQYF
j_gene: TRBJ1-1; v_gene: TRBV4-1; abundance: .; CDR3aa: CASSQGEMNTEAFF
j_gene: TRBJ1-2; v_gene: TRBV15; abundance: .; CDR3aa: CATSRAREGSGGYTF
j_gene: TRBJ2-7; v_gene: TRBV7-9; abundance: .; CDR3aa: CASSFGLFSYEQYF
j_gene: TRBJ1-6; v_gene: TRBV25-1; abundance: .; CDR3aa: CASSESAGQFNSPLHF
j_gene: TRBJ2-7; v_gene: TRBV4-2; abundance: .; CDR3aa: CASSQEWGTGLVEQYF
j_gene: TRBJ1-4; v_gene: TRBV28; abundance: .; CDR3aa: CASRTGTGYEKLFF
j_gene: TRBJ2-7; v_gene: TRBV7-9; abundance: .; CDR3aa: CASSLVVGGTHEQYF
j_gene: TRBJ1-1; v_gene: TRBV9; abundance: .; CDR3aa: CASSQGVGTGMNTEAFF
j_gene: TRBJ2-7; v_gene: TRBV5-1; abundance: .; CDR3aa: CASSLRQGHYEQYF
j_gene: TRBJ2-7; v_gene: TRBV29-1; abundance: .; CDR3aa: CSVGSKGQPLF
j_gene: TRBJ2-2; v_gene: TRBV3-1; abundance: .; CDR3aa: CASSPRSGTQVNTGELFF
j_gene: TRBJ2-4; v_gene: TRBV7-3; abundance: .; CDR3aa: CASTATGGRFDIQYF
j_gene: TRBJ2-4; v_gene: TRBV27; abundance: .; CDR3aa: CASSLAGGFLAKNIQYF
j_gene: TRBJ1-1; v_gene: TRBV7-2; abundance: .; CDR3aa: CASSLVSQGGTEAFF
j_gene: TRBJ2-1; v_gene: TRBV7-9; abundance: .; CDR3aa: CASSFQDKNEQFF
j_gene: TRBJ2-3; v_gene: TRBV28; abundance: .; CDR3aa: CASSLWGSGLTDTQYF
j_gene: TRBJ1-1; v_gene: TRBV14; abundance: .; CDR3aa: CASSQGPGLGLSEAFF
j_gene: TRBJ2-1; v_gene: TRBV12-3/TRBV12-4; abundance: medium-sized; CDR3aa: CASSLGNEQFF
j_gene: TRBJ2-7; v_gene: TRBV19; abundance: .; CDR3aa: CASSILTGSYEQYF
j_gene: TRBJ2-7; v_gene: TRBV27; abundance: .; CDR3aa: CASSTSWGGQNEQYF
j_gene: TRBJ2-1; v_gene: TRBV3-1; abundance: .; CDR3aa: CASSQDPSLAGAEQFF